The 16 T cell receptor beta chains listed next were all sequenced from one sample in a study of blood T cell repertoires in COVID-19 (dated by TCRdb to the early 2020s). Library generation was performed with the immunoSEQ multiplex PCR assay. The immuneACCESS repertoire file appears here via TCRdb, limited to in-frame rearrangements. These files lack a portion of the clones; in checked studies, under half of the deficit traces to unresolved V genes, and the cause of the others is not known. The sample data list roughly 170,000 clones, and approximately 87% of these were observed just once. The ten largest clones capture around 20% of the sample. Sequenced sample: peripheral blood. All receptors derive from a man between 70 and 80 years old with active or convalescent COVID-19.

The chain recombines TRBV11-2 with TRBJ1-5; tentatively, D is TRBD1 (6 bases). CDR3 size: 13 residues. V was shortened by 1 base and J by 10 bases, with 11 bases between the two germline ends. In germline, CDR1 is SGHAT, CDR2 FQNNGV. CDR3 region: CASSLGQGLPQHF. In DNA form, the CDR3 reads TGTGCCAGCAGCTTAGGGCAGGGGCTCCCCCAGCATTTT.

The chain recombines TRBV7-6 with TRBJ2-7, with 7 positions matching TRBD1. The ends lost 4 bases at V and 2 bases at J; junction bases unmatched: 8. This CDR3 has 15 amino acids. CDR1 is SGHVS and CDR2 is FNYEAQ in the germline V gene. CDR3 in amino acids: CASSSSIQGPYEQYF. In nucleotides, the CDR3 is TGTGCCAGCAGCTCCTCGATACAGGGGCCCTACGAGCAGTACTTC.

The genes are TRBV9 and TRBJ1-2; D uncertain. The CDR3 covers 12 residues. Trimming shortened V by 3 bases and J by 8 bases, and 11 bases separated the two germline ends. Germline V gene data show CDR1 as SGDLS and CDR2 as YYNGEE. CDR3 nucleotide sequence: TGTGCCAGCAGCGGAAGTACATTCGGCTACACCTTC. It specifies CASSGSTFGYTF.

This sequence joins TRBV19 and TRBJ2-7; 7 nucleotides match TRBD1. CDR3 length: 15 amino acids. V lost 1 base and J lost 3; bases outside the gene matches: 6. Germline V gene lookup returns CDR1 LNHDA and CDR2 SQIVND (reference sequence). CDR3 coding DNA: TGTGCCAGTAGTATAGGAGGGGGCCTTTACTACGAGCAGTACTTC. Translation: CASSIGGGLYYEQYF.

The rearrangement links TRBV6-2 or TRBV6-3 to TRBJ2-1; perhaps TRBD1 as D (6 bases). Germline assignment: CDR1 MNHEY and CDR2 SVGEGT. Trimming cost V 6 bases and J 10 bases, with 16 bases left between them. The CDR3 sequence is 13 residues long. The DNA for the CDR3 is TGTGCCAGCAGCCGAACAGGGTCGGGGGAGCAGTTCTTC. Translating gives CASSRTGSGEQFF.

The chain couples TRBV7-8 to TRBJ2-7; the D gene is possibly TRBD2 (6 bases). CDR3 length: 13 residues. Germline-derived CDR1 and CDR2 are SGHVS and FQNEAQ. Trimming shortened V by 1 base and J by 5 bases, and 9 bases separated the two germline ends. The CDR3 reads CASSLGGRNEQYF. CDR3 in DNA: TGTGCCAGCAGCTTAGGGGGGAGGAACGAGCAGTACTTC.

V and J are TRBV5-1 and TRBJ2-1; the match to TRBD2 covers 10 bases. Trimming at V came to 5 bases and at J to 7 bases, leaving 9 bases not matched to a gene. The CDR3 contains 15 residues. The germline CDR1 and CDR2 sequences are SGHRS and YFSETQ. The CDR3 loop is CASRSGTSVVNEQFF. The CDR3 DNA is TGCGCCAGCAGATCAGGGACTAGCGTTGTGAATGAGCAGTTCTTC.

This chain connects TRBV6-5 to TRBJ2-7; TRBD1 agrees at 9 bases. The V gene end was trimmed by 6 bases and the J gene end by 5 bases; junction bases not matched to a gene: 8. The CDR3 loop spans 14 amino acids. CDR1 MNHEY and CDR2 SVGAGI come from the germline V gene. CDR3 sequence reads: CASSGNRGLDEQYF. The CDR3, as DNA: TGTGCCAGCAGCGGAAACAGGGGGCTCGACGAGCAGTACTTC.

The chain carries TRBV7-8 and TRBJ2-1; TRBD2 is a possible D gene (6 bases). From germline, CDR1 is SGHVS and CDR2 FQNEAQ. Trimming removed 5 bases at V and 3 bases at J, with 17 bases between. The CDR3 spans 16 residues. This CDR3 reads CASSTGLLTFYNEQFF. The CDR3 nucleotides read TGTGCCAGCAGCACCGGACTATTAACCTTCTACAATGAGCAGTTCTTC.

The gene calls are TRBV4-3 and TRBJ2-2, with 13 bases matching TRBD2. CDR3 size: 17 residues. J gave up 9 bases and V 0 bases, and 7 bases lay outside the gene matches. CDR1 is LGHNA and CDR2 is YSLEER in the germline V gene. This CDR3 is CASSQDRTSGSWRELFF. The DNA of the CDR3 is TGCGCCAGCAGCCAAGATAGGACTAGCGGGAGTTGGAGGGAGCTGTTTTTT.

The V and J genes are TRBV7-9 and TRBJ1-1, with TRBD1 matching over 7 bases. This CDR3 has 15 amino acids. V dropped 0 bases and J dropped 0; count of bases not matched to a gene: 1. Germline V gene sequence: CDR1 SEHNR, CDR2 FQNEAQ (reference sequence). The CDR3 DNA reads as TGTGCCAGCAGCTTAGCGGACAGGTTGAACACTGAAGCTTTCTTT. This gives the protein CASSLADRLNTEAFF.

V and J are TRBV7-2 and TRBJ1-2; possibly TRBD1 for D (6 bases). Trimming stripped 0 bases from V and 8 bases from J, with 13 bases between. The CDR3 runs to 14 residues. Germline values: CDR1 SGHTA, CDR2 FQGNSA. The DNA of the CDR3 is TGTGCCAGCAGCTTAGCAAACAGGGTAGAGGGCTACACCTTC. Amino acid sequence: CASSLANRVEGYTF.

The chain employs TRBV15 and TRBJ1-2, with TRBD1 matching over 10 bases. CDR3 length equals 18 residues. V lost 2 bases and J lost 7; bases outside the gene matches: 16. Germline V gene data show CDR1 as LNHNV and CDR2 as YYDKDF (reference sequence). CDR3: CATSRPPGQGPMISGYTF. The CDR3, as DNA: TGTGCCACCAGCAGACCCCCGGGACAGGGGCCGATGATCTCTGGCTACACCTTC.

DNA of the CDR3: TGTGCCAGCTCTCTTCAGGGCAGAGCTAACTATGGCTACACCTTC. This translates into CASSLQGRANYGYTF. This chain connects TRBV18 to TRBJ1-2; tentatively, D is TRBD1 (5 bases). V lost 6 bases, J lost 0 bases, and 14 bases lay in between. The CDR3 spans 15 residues. Germline V lookup: CDR1 KGHSH, CDR2 LQKENI. The whole variable domain, filled in from reference TRBV18 and TRBJ1-2, reads NAGVMQNPRHLVRRRGQEARLRCSPMKGHSHVYWYRQLPEEGLKFMVYLQKENIIDESGMPKERFSAEFPKEGPSILRIQQVVRGDSAAYFCASSLQGRANYGYTFGSGTRLTVV.

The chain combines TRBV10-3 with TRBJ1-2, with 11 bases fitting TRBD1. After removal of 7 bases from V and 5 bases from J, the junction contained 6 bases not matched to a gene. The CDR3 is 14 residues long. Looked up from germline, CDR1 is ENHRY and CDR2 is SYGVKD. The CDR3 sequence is CAITGTGGSYGYTF. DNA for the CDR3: TGTGCCATCACCGGGACAGGGGGAAGTTATGGCTACACCTTC.

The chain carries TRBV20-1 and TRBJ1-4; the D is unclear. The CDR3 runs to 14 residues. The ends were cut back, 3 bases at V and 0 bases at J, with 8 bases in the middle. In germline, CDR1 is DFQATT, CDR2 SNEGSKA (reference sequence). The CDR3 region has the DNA TGCAGTGCTAGTGCAGTTGCAACTAATGAAAAACTGTTTTTT. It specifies CSASAVATNEKLFF.